These 30 T cell receptor beta chains were all obtained from the same sample, sequenced in a study of post-analysis software for immune sequencing data. These TCRs are of unknown antigen specificity. Incorporated into the TCR beta cDNA libraries were unique molecular identifiers, which served to reduce PCR and sequencing biases. Via MiXCR, TCRdb re-called the PCR reads, giving one row per CDR3 protein. The sample includes roughly 570,000 distinct CDR3 sequences, around 31% of them seen just once. Study-level points and caveats: TRBV5-6, TRBV5-1 and TRBV20-1 were among a handful of TRBV segments more frequent in patients than controls.

Sequencing was done on a sample of blood. The receptors here all came from a girl under 18 with multiple sclerosis.

This chain links TRBV7-9 with TRBJ1-1; D unresolved. Germline loops: CDR1 SEHNR, CDR2 FQNEAQ (reference sequence). The CDR3 is 15 amino acids. Deletions cut 4 bases from V and 1 base from J, with 13 bases between. The CDR3 sequence: CASSYTLFANTEAFF. In DNA, the CDR3 is TGTGCCAGCAGCTATACGCTATTTGCGAACACTGAAGCTTTCTTT.

The V and J genes are TRBV7-3 and TRBJ2-1, with D possibly matching TRBD1 (5 bases). V lost 5 bases and J lost 9, with 14 bases in between. This CDR3 is 13 amino acids long. CDR1 and CDR2 (germline): SGHTA, FQGTGA. The CDR3 is CASSPLQDTEQFF. The CDR3 nucleotides are TGTGCCAGCAGCCCTCTACAGGACACTGAGCAGTTCTTC.

To note about this clonotype: Since a much larger clone is just one base distant, this may be a read error. The chain employs TRBV10-3 and TRBJ2-5, with TRBD1 identical over 9 bases. The J call may not be correct, given that the DNA end is closer to TRBJ2-1. Germline CDR1 ENHRY, CDR2 SYGVKD. The CDR3 runs 14 residues. CDR3 loop: CATQPGQGQETQFF. The CDR3 region has the DNA TGTGCCACCCAGCCGGGACAGGGACAAGAGACCCAGTTCTTC.

In this sample, this clonotype turned up a few times. This chain joins TRBV7-3 and TRBJ2-6; D call uncertain. V lost 5 bases and J 0 bases, leaving 8 bases between the germline ends. The CDR3 runs to 15 residues. CDR1 SGHTA and CDR2 FQGTGA come from the germline V gene. CDR3 in amino acids: CASSLQHSGANVLTF. The CDR3 DNA sequence: TGTGCCAGCAGCCTTCAGCACTCTGGGGCCAACGTCCTGACTTTC.

The chain recombines TRBV5-1 with TRBJ2-3; tentatively, D is TRBD1 or TRBD2 (6 bases each). The CDR3 length is 14 residues. Trimming shortened V by 4 bases and J by 4 bases, and 13 bases separated the two germline ends. Germline CDR1 and CDR2: SGHRS and YFSETQ. CDR3 amino acids: CASSPDGGADTQYF. CDR3 sequence (DNA): TGCGCCAGCAGCCCCGACGGGGGCGCAGATACGCAGTATTTT.

J is TRBJ2-1 and V is TRBV7-3; D not resolved. The CDR3 has 13 residues. CDR1 and CDR2 (germline): SGHTA, FQGTGA. V was cut by 5 bases and J by 8 bases, with 13 bases left in between. CDR3: CASSLGVVDEQFF. CDR3 DNA sequence: TGTGCCAGCAGCCTTGGAGTGGTGGATGAGCAGTTCTTC.

The chain uses TRBV10-1 and TRBJ2-7, with 7 nucleotides matching TRBD1. Germline V gene data show CDR1 as WNHNN and CDR2 as SYGVQD (reference sequence). V lost 3 bases to trimming and J lost 4 bases; unmatched junction nucleotides: 9. The CDR3 has 15 residues. CDR3 in amino acids: CASSEVGTADYEQYF. CDR3 DNA: TGCGCCAGCAGTGAAGTAGGGACAGCAGATTACGAGCAGTACTTC.

Many counts were recorded for this clonotype. The chain has TRBV5-1 and TRBJ2-1, with 8 bases aligning to TRBD2. This CDR3 is built from 15 residues. V was pared by 0 bases and J by 4 bases, with 3 bases of the junction left unmatched. The germline gives CDR1 SGHRS, CDR2 YFSETQ. The CDR3 protein is CASSLGGGLYNEQFF. Here the CDR3 DNA reads TGCGCCAGCAGCTTGGGCGGGGGGCTGTACAATGAGCAGTTCTTC.

This chain connects TRBV20-1 to TRBJ1-1, with 9 nucleotides matching TRBD1. This CDR3 is built from 14 residues. Germline V gene lookup returns CDR1 DFQATT and CDR2 SNEGSKA (reference sequence). CDR3 bases: TGCATTCCACGGGGGGGACAGGGAGGCACTGAAGCTTTCTTT. It yields the protein CIPRGGQGGTEAFF.

This clonotype was counted between two and nine times. This chain links TRBV27 with TRBJ2-7; no clear D gene. This CDR3 contains 10 residues. Per germline, CDR1 MNHEY and CDR2 SMNVEV (reference sequence). The V end lost 7 bases, the J end lost 7 bases, and 8 bases lay between the germline ends. The CDR3 protein is CASNWPEQYF. In DNA form, the CDR3 reads TGTGCCAGCAATTGGCCAGAGCAGTACTTC.

The table lists this clonotype with a few counts. CDR3 sequence (DNA): TGCGCCAGCAGCCCGGACAGGGTGACCTGGGATACTGAAGCTTTCTTT. Amino acid sequence: CASSPDRVTWDTEAFF. The chain recombines TRBV5-1 with TRBJ1-1, with 8 bases identical to TRBD1. The trim removed 4 bases at V and 5 bases at J, leaving 13 bases unmatched. The CDR3 is 16 residues long. Germline CDR1 is SGHRS and CDR2 is YFSETQ.

The chain couples TRBV2 to TRBJ2-6, with 9 bases that match TRBD1. Germline V gene lookup returns CDR1 SNHLY and CDR2 FYNNEI. This CDR3 is 20 amino acids long. Unmatched junction bases numbered 14, after V lost 5 bases and J lost 0 bases. This chain's CDR3 is CASSIPGTGTRTSGANVLTF. The CDR3 DNA sequence: TGTGCCAGCAGTATCCCCGGGACAGGGACGAGGACCTCTGGGGCCAACGTCCTGACTTTC.

The chain uses TRBV5-1 and TRBJ2-7; D may be TRBD1 (6 bases). Trimming took 3 bases from V and 2 from J, leaving 18 bases between them. The CDR3 spans 16 residues. Germline V gene lookup returns CDR1 SGHRS and CDR2 YFSETQ. CDR3 sequence (DNA): TGCGCCAGCAGCTCCCTTGTCTGGACAGAGGCCTACGAGCAGTACTTC. This encodes CASSSLVWTEAYEQYF.

The V and J genes are TRBV10-3 and TRBJ2-3; the match to TRBD2 covers 11 bases. V trimming: 10 bases; J trimming: 5 bases; junction bases outside the gene matches: 8. Per germline, CDR1 ENHRY and CDR2 SYGVKD. The CDR3 is 14 amino acids. In DNA form, the CDR3 reads TGTGCCAGCCTAGCGGGGGGCCAGGGAGATACGCAGTATTTT. Encoded protein: CASLAGGQGDTQYF.

This chain uses TRBV5-4 with TRBJ2-1; D call uncertain. The germline V gene has CDR1 SGHNT and CDR2 YYREEE (reference sequence). V shed 0 bases and J shed 8 bases, with 15 bases lying between them. This CDR3 spans 15 amino acids. The CDR3 spells CASSLEAISTYEQFF. For the CDR3, the DNA is TGTGCCAGCAGCTTGGAGGCTATCTCTACCTATGAGCAGTTCTTC.

V is TRBV10-3 and J is TRBJ2-1, with 7 bases fitting TRBD2. The CDR3 runs to 13 residues. CDR1 and CDR2 (germline): ENHRY, SYGVKD. The ends lost 10 bases at V and 4 bases at J; junction bases unmatched: 7. The CDR3 DNA reads TGTGCCACCACTAGCGAATCGTACAATGAGCAGTTCTTC. Its protein is CATTSESYNEQFF.

The V call is TRBV10-3, the J call TRBJ2-3; no clear D. This CDR3 spans 13 amino acids. V was shortened by 4 bases and J by 0 bases, with 5 bases between the two germline ends. Per the germline V gene, CDR1 is ENHRY and CDR2 is SYGVKD. The CDR3, as DNA: TGTGCCATCAGTGTGGGGAGCACAGATACGCAGTATTTT. Amino acid sequence: CAISVGSTDTQYF.

On this clonotype: Given the absence of the conserved phenylalanine or tryptophan at the CDR3 end, a read error is likely. The chain joins TRBV20-1 to TRBJ2-1, with D possibly matching TRBD1 (5 bases). This CDR3 spans 13 amino acids. The germline CDR1 and CDR2 sequences are DFQATT and SNEGSKA (reference sequence). V shed 2 bases and J shed 7 bases, with 12 bases lying between them. The CDR3 protein is CSARRAGWNEQFL. The CDR3 nucleotides are TGCAGTGCTAGAAGGGCAGGGTGGAATGAGCAGTTCTTA.

This clonotype has just one count. Here the CDR3 DNA reads TGTGCCAGCAGCCAGGGGATCAGCTATGGCTACACCTTC. It codes for CASSQGISYGYTF. V usage is TRBV3-1 and J usage is TRBJ1-2; D unclear. CDR3 length: 13 residues. Per germline, CDR1 LGHDT and CDR2 YNNKEL (reference sequence). Trimming left V 3 bases short and J 4 bases short, with 9 bases between.

This clonotype was recorded a few times. The J gene is TRBJ2-3, the V gene TRBV5-1, with TRBD2 matching over 7 bases. Germline V gene lookup returns CDR1 SGHRS and CDR2 YFSETQ. The CDR3 runs 16 residues. V lost 0 bases, J lost 3 bases, and 7 bases stayed unmatched. The CDR3 loop reads CASSLVGSGRTDTQYF. The DNA of the CDR3 is TGCGCCAGCAGCTTGGTGGGTAGCGGGCGTACAGATACGCAGTATTTT.

This clonotype has a handful of counts. At one end, the junction sequence differs from germline, possibly due to a read error. This chain connects TRBV10-3 to TRBJ2-7; maybe TRBD1 (6 bases). Germline CDR1 ENHRY, CDR2 SYGVKD. The CDR3 is made up of 12 amino acids. The CDR3 reads CVIKGWGQRVYF. DNA for the CDR3: TGTGTCATCAAAGGTTGGGGGCAACGAGTGTACTTC.

The CDR3 DNA reads TGTGCCAGCAGTATCACTAGCATCACAGATACGCAGTATTTT. It codes for CASSITSITDTQYF. The chain employs TRBV6-4 and TRBJ2-3; D is perhaps TRBD2 (6 bases). Trimming took off 5 bases at V and 2 bases at J, with 11 bases between the two ends. Germline CDR1 and CDR2: MRHNA and SNTAGT. This CDR3 spans 14 amino acids.

This clonotype has just a few counts. The chain is built from TRBV11-3 and TRBJ2-1; D not resolved. CDR1 and CDR2 (germline): SGHNT, YENEEA. Trimming removed 5 bases at V and 7 bases at J, with 12 bases between. CDR3 size: 13 residues. CDR3 protein: CASSAHPQNEQFF. The CDR3 DNA follows: TGTGCCAGCAGCGCGCATCCCCAAAATGAGCAGTTCTTC.

The chain is built from TRBV5-1 and TRBJ2-1, with D tentatively TRBD1 (6 bases). Germline lookup yields CDR1 SGHRS and CDR2 YFSETQ. CDR3 length: 16 residues. Trimming shortened V by 6 bases and J by 4 bases, and 20 bases separated the two germline ends. In nucleotides, the CDR3 is TGCGCCAGCATCCTCGAACAGGGACGGCCGTACAATGAGCAGTTCTTC. Residues: CASILEQGRPYNEQFF.

This clonotype was seen a handful of times. The chain combines TRBV24-1 with TRBJ1-2; TRBD1 matches 7 bases. The V gene end was trimmed by 3 bases and the J gene end by 4 bases; junction bases not matched to a gene: 4. The CDR3 loop spans 14 amino acids. CDR1 KGHDR and CDR2 SFDVKD come from the germline V gene. The CDR3 DNA reads as TGTGCCACCAGTGATCCACAGGGGAGCTATGGCTACACCTTC. It yields the protein CATSDPQGSYGYTF.

J is TRBJ2-3 and V is TRBV5-1, with D maybe TRBD1 (6 bases). The V gene lost 0 bases and the J gene lost 8 bases, with 13 bases spanning the gap. The CDR3 consists of 14 residues. Looked up from germline, CDR1 is SGHRS and CDR2 is YFSETQ. This CDR3 reads CASSLETGSPTQYF. CDR3 coding DNA: TGCGCCAGCAGCTTGGAGACAGGATCACCTACGCAGTATTTT.

The J gene is TRBJ1-1, the V gene TRBV5-6; TRBD1 matches 8 bases. Trimming at V came to 2 bases and at J to 5 bases, leaving 5 bases not matched to a gene. Looked up from germline, CDR1 is SGHDT and CDR2 is YYEEEE. The CDR3 runs 14 residues. The CDR3 nucleotides are TGTGCCAGCAGCTTTGGGCAGGGGGCTACTGAAGCTTTCTTT. Encoded protein: CASSFGQGATEAFF.

The V gene is TRBV7-6, the J gene TRBJ2-1; TRBD1 matches 8 bases. CDR3 length: 17 amino acids. Germline V gene sequence: CDR1 SGHVS, CDR2 FNYEAQ. With V trimmed by 4 bases and J by 7 bases, 15 bases remained unmatched. In nucleotides, the CDR3 is TGTGCCAGCAGCTCCCGAGTCGGACAGGGCATGAGAAATGAGCAGTTCTTC. It encodes CASSSRVGQGMRNEQFF.

The chain joins TRBV10-3 to TRBJ2-5; maybe TRBD2 (5 bases). This CDR3 has 12 amino acids. Trimming left V 7 bases short and J 5 bases short, with 11 bases between. Germline V gene lookup returns CDR1 ENHRY and CDR2 SYGVKD. As DNA, the CDR3 is TGTGCCATCATGGCAGAGCGGGAGACCCAGTACTTC. It yields the protein CAIMAERETQYF.

This chain links TRBV7-2 with TRBJ2-5; 9 bases map to TRBD1. Germline V CDR1 and CDR2: SGHTA, FQGNSA. The CDR3 sequence is 13 residues long. V trimming: 5 bases; J trimming: 5 bases; junction bases outside the gene matches: 3. CDR3 DNA: TGTGCCAGCAGCACAGGGGGCCTGGAGACCCAGTACTTC. Its translation: CASSTGGLETQYF.